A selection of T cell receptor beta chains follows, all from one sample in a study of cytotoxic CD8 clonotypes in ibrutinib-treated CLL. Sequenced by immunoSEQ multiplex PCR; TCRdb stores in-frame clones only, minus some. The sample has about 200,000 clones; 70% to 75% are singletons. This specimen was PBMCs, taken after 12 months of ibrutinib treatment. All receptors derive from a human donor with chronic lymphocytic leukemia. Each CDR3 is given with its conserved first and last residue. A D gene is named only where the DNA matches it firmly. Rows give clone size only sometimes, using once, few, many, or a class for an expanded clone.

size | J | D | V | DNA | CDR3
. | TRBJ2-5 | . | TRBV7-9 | TGTGCCAGCACCAACCCACAGGGAGCCCAAGAGACCCAGTACTTC | CASTNPQGAQETQYF
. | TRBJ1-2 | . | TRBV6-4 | TGTGCCAGCAGATCCCAATCGGGGGGAAGTGGGGGCTACACCTTC | CASRSQSGGSGGYTF
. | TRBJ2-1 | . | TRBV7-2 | TGTGCCAGCAGCCCTCAGGGACGGGACCCCTCCTACAATGAGCAGTTCTTC | CASSPQGRDPSYNEQFF
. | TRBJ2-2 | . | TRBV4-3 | TGCGCCAGCAGCCTCATGTTGGGTACAGACACCGGGGAGCTGTTTTTT | CASSLMLGTDTGELFF
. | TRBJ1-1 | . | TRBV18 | TGTGCCAGCTCACCGATTAACACTGAAGCTTTCTTT | CASSPINTEAFF
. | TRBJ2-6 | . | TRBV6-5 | TGTGCCAGCAGTTGGACCCCGAGCGGGGCCAACGTCCTGACTTTC | CASSWTPSGANVLTF
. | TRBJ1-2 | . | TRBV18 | TGTGCCAGCTCACGGACTGCCCCCGAAAGTTTTTATGGCTACACCTTC | CASSRTAPESFYGYTF
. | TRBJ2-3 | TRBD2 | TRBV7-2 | TGTGCCAGCAGCCCGGGACTAGCGGGAGTGTATACGCAGTATTTT | CASSPGLAGVYTQYF
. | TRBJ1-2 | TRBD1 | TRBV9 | TGTGCCAGCAGCGCCAGGACAGGGTTGGAAGGCTACACCTTC | CASSARTGLEGYTF
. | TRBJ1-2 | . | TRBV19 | TGTGCCAGTAGTATAGATCGGTGGAGTATTTCTAACTATGGCTACACCTTC | CASSIDRWSISNYGYTF
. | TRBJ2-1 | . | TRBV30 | TGTGCCTGGAGTGTACTGGGGGACAATGAGCAGTTCTTC | CAWSVLGDNEQFF
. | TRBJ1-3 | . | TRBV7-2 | TGTGCCAGCAGCTTCTACCCGGGACTTTCTAACTCTGGAAACACCATATATTTT | CASSFYPGLSNSGNTIYF
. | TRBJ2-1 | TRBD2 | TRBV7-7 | TGTGCTAGCAGCCTTCTAGCGGGAGACAATGAGCAGTTCTTC | CASSLLAGDNEQFF
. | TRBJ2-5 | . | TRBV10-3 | TGTGCCATCAGCCAGAGTGCCCTAGAGACCCAGTACTTC | CAISQSALETQYF
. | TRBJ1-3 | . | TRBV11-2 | TGTGCCAGCAGCGTAATGCAGGCCTCTGGAAACACCATATATTTT | CASSVMQASGNTIYF
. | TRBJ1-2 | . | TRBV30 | TGTGCCTCTGGAGCCAGATCTAACTATGGCTACACCTTC | CASGARSNYGYTF
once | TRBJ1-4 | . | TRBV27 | TGTGCCAGCAGTAACTACGCAACTAATGAAAAACTGTTTTTT | CASSNYATNEKLFF
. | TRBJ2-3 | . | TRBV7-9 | TGTGCCAGCAGCCCCCAGGGGTCTAGCACAGATACGCAGTATTTT | CASSPQGSSTDTQYF
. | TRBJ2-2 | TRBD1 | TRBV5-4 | TGTGCCAGCAGCCGGGACAGGGGGCTCGACACCGGGGAGCTGTTTTTT | CASSRDRGLDTGELFF
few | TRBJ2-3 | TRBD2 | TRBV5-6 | TGTGCCAGCAGCCCCATAGCGGGGGGAAAGGGCGATACGCAGTATTTT | CASSPIAGGKGDTQYF
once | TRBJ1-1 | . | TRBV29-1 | TGCAGCGTTGAGAGGCAGGGACGCACTGAAGCTTTCTTT | CSVERQGRTEAFF
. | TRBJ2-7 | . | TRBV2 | TGTGCCAGCAGTGAAGAAAGGGCAGCTCTCTACGAGCAGTACTTC | CASSEERAALYEQYF
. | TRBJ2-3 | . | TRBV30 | TGTGCCATGGACACAGATACGCAGTATTTT | CAMDTDTQYF
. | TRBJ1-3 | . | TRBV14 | TGTGCCAGCAGCCGCCCGGGTCACCCGTCTGGAAACACCATATATTTT | CASSRPGHPSGNTIYF
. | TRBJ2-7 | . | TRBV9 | TGTGCCAGCAGCGTAGGGGCGGATGGGATCTACGAGCAGTACTTC | CASSVGADGIYEQYF
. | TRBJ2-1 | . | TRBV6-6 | TGTGCCAGCAGCTCAAGCGGTCGCTCCTACAATGAGCAGTTCTTC | CASSSSGRSYNEQFF
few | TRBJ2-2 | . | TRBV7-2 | TGTGCCAGCAGCTTAGGGGATGGTTTCGCGAACACCGGGGAGCTGTTTTTT | CASSLGDGFANTGELFF
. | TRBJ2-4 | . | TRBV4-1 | TGCGCCAGCAGCCAAGTGCCAACGAACATTCAGTACTTC | CASSQVPTNIQYF
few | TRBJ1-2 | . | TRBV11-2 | TGTGCCAGCAGCCCGAACTTGATCCCAACTGGCTACACCTTC | CASSPNLIPTGYTF
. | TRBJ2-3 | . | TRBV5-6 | TGTGCCAGCAGCTTGCGGGCCGGGACAGATACGCAGTATTTT | CASSLRAGTDTQYF
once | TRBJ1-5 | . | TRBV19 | TGTGCCAGTAGTTGGGTAGGGGCTGGGAGCAATCAGCCCCAGCATTTT | CASSWVGAGSNQPQHF
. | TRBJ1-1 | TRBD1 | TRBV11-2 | TGTGCCAGCAGCCCACACAGGGGCGCGTACACTGAAGCTTTCTTT | CASSPHRGAYTEAFF
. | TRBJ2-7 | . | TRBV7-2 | TGTGCCAGCAACATACGTGGGGGAAGCTCCTACGAGCAGTACTTC | CASNIRGGSSYEQYF
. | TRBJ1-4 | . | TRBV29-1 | TGCAGCGTTGAAGCCTTTCCCCCAGGGTGGGTTGTTGAAAAACTGTTTTTT | CSVEAFPPGWVVEKLFF
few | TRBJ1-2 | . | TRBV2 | TGTGCCAGCAGTGCTACCTTGACAGGTTTTGTCTATGGCTACACCTTC | CASSATLTGFVYGYTF
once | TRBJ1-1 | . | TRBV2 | TGTGCCAGCAGTGAGGGTGCAGCACGACTGAACACTGAAGCTTTCTTT | CASSEGAARLNTEAFF
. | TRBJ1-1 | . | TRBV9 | TGTGCCAGCAGCGTCTCCTCAAAAAGGGCTGAAGCTTTCTTT | CASSVSSKRAEAFF
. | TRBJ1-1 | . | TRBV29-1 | TGCAGCATCTGGGTGGGGGAGACTGAAGCTTTCTTT | CSIWVGETEAFF
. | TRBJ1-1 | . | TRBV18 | TGTGCCAGCTCACCCCCTGGGGTAGGGGGAAGCACTGAAGCTTTCTTT | CASSPPGVGGSTEAFF
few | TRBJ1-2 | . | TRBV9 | TGTGCCAGCAGCCCCCTCCGGGGTGGGGGCTATGGCTACACCTTC | CASSPLRGGGYGYTF
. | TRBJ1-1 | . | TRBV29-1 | TGCAGCGTTGAAGATCCAGGAACTGAAGCTTTCTTT | CSVEDPGTEAFF
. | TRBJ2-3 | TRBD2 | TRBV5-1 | TGCGCCAGCAGCCTAGGACTAGCGGGAGGGTGGAGAGATACGCAGTATTTT | CASSLGLAGGWRDTQYF